This T cell receptor beta chain derives from a study of Graves' ophthalmopathy and Graves' hyperthyroidism. Study-level results: Appearing in blood as well were most expanded thyroid clonotypes above 0.001 frequency. Researchers report that a 13-signature model separated ophthalmopathy from stable hyperthyroidism, posting about 87% sensitivity and roughly 81% specificity.

Amplified material comprised TCR beta CDR3 regions derived from RNA transcripts. In the first round, RT-PCR was carried out with HTBI primers, and a multiplex PCR formed the second round. One entry per CDR3 protein, called by TCRdb with MiXCR from the multiplex PCR reads. This sample yields approximately 410,000 distinct CDR3 sequences, of which about 16% are seen a single time; about 7% belongs to the top ten. The V and J ends lost 1 base and 7 bases respectively, with 11 bases between them. CDR3 length: 14 amino acids. Germline CDR1 and CDR2: LGHDT and YNNKEL (reference sequence). About this clonotype itself: Its antigen is undetermined.

Reliance was placed on clinical symptoms, serum thyroxine, TRAb, thyroid ultrasound and orbital computed tomography for diagnosis. Sampling 10 ml of fresh peripheral blood provided the PBMCs. The sequencing input was peripheral blood. V and J are TRBV3-1 and TRBJ1-5; unclear D gene. This receptor was taken from a young woman with stable Graves' hyperthyroidism. The CDR3 is CASSQAVSGQPQHF. CDR3 nucleotide sequence: TGTGCCAGCAGCCAAGCCGTAAGTGGGCAGCCCCAGCATTTT.